There are many counts of the clone carrying this TCR beta chain. The data are from a study of CD8 T cells in ankylosing spondylitis. The CDR3 consists of 14 residues. V was shortened by 4 bases and J by 1 base, with 12 bases between the two germline ends. Germline loops: CDR1 SGDLS, CDR2 YYNGEE. TCRdb re-called the 5' RACE reads with MiXCR, one entry per CDR3 protein. The sample has 30,000 or so distinct CDR3 sequences; 5.3% are singletons. Sequenced: blood, either unsorted or a sorted T cell fraction (not recorded which). This clonotype was sampled from a female donor with ankylosing spondylitis or in good health (not recorded which). V is TRBV9 and J is TRBJ2-7; D gene ambiguous. The CDR3 DNA is TGTGCCAGCAGCCCGTGGACGGCTTCCTACGAGCAGTACTTC. Amino acid sequence: CASSPWTASYEQYF.